This T cell receptor (beta chain) was identified in a study of T cells after yellow fever vaccination (dated by TCRdb to the late 2010s). For context, the study as a whole: The SMART-Seq v4 Ultra Low Input RNA kit was used to prepare libraries from fractions with low cell numbers. To follow T-cell clones before and after primary and booster YFV17D yellow fever vaccination, bulk TCR alpha and beta repertoires were sequenced over time. Blood samples were taken at several timepoints before and after primary and secondary immunization, and bulk PBMC replicates and cell subsets were isolated. Two healthy male donors, one aged 18 to 30 and one aged 30 to 39 years, made up the cohort. Study-wide findings and limitations: Most clones expanded after primary vaccination were re-detected after the booster (almost 98% of CD4 and 88% of CD8), suggesting broad memory maintenance. A small fraction of clonotypes showed up in both the CD4 and CD8 compartments, probably as a result of convergent recombination. Because abundant contaminating clonotypes from the bulk population could be contained in FACS-sorted repertoires, computational filtering was required. Compared with the primary T-cell response, the secondary T-cell response was faster but weaker, reaching its peak on day 5 rather than on day 15. Because the study included only a couple of donors, the extent to which the findings can be generalized is limited.

Interpreted using the paper, the treatment or condition label stands for: live attenuated yellow fever vaccine strain. Two biological replicates of bulk PBMCs were collected at each blood-draw timepoint. A standard Ficoll-Paque protocol was used to isolate PBMCs from peripheral blood. RNA was extracted with TriZol from bulk PBMCs, CD4 and CD8 fractions, and dextramer-positive and dextramer-negative fractions. Via the germline V gene, CDR1 is KGHDR and CDR2 SFDVKD. V loses 9 bases of germline sequence and J loses 3 bases, and the interval between the two ends is 7 bases. The cysteine opens and the phenylalanine closes a CDR3 of 12 amino acids. Of all the DNA, just the CDR3 is kept, 36 bases in frame from base 1. TCR cDNA was synthesized by 5'RACE template switching, which introduced a universal primer site and unique molecular identifiers. cDNA synthesis was primed from both the TCR alpha and TCR beta constant segments. Library amplification involved two PCR steps, and the second step added sample barcodes and sequencing adapters. Sequencing of libraries was performed on Illumina HiSeq 2500 (2x100 bp) or NovaSeq (2x150 bp). From the authors' description of their analysis: MIGEC was used to demultiplex reads and collapse the reads into UMI consensus sequences, and MiXCR was used for V(D)J alignment. Using edgeR on replicate PBMC samples, clonotypes were called vaccine-responding if FDR was below 0.01 and the log2 fold change was above 5 up to day 15. Bulk clonotypes were assigned CD4 or CD8 identity according to which sequenced CD4 or CD8 repertoire held them at higher abundance. TCRdb trimmed the raw reads at Q25, called clones with MiXCR and kept productive beta chains. Rows are unified per CDR3 protein, each entry keeping the most common DNA and genes. Here the V and J calls rest on TCRdb's processing, not on the authors' analysis. The sample table contains roughly 300,000 distinct CDR3 sequences; only one count was recorded for approximately 8% of them. Approximately 18% of the sample is held by the ten biggest clonotypes.

On this clonotype itself: Which antigen it targets is not known. No base quality values were provided; no much bigger clone lies one nucleotide off.

The rearrangement combines TRBV24-1 with TRBJ2-2, with the D gene call left open. This sequence originates from a man aged 18-30 years who received the YFV17D yellow fever vaccine. This specimen was PBMCs, taken roughly 47 days after the first yellow fever vaccination. The CDR3 corresponds to CATLSDTGELFF. The DNA sequence is as follows: TGTGCCACCTTGAGTGACACCGGGGAGCTGTTTTTT.